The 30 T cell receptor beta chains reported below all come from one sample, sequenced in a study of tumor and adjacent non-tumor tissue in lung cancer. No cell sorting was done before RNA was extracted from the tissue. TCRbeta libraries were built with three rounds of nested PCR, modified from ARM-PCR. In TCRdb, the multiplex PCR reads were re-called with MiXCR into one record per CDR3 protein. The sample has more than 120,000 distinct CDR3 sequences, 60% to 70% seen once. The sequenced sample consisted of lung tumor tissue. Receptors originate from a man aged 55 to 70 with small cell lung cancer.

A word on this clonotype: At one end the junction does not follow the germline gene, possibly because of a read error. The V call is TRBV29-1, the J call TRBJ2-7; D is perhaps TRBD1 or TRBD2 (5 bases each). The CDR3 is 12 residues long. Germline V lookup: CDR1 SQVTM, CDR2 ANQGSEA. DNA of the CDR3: TGCAGCGTGAGGGACGGTGGGTACGAACAGTACTTC. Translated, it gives CSVRDGGYEQYF.

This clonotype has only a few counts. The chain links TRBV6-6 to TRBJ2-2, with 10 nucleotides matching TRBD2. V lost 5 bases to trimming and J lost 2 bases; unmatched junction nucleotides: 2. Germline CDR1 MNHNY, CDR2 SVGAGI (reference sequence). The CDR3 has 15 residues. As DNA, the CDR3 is TGTGCCAGCAGTAGCGGGAGGGCAAACACCGGGGAGCTGTTTTTT. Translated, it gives CASSSGRANTGELFF.

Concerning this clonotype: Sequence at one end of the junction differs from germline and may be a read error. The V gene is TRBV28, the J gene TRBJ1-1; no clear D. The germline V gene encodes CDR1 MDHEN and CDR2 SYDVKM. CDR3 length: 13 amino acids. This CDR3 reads CASSSPRGTEAFF. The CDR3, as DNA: TGTGCTAGCAGTAGCCCTCGCGGAACTGAAGCTTTCTTT.

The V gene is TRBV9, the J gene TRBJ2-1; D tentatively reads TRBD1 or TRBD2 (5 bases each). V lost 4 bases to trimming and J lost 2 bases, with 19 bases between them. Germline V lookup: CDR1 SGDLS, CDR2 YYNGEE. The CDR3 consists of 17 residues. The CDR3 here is CASSTRRDEGTYNEQFF. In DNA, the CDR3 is TGTGCCAGCAGCACCCGCCGGGATGAGGGGACCTACAATGAGCAGTTCTTC.

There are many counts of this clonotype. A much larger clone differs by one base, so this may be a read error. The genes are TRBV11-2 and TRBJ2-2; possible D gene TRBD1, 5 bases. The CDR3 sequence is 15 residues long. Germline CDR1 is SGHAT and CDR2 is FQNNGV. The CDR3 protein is CAGSLHTPGTGELFF. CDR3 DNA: TGTGCCGGCAGCTTACATACTCCAGGGACCGGGGAGCTGTTTTTT.

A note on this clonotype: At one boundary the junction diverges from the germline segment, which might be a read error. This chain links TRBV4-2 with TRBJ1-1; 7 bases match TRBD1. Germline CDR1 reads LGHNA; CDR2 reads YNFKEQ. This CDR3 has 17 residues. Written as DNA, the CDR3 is TGTGCCATCAGCCAAGATGGTAGGGGGCGAGTAGGGACTGGAGCTTTCTTT. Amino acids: CAISQDGRGRVGTGAFF.

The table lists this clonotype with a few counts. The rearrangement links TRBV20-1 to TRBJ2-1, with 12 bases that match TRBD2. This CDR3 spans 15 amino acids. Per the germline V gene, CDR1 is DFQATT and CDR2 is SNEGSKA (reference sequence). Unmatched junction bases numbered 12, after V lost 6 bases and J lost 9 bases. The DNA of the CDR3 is TGCAGTGCCCCCACTCGACTAGCGGGAGAAGGTGAGCAGTTCTTC. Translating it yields CSAPTRLAGEGEQFF.

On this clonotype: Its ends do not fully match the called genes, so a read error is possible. CDR3 amino acids: CAGSSYAGLPISTDTQYF. The CDR3 DNA reads as TGTGCCGGCAGTTCCTACGCGGGACTTCCGATTAGCACAGATACGCAGTATTTT. The V call is TRBV12-3 or TRBV12-4, the J call TRBJ2-3, with D maybe TRBD2 (6 bases). CDR3 size: 18 residues.

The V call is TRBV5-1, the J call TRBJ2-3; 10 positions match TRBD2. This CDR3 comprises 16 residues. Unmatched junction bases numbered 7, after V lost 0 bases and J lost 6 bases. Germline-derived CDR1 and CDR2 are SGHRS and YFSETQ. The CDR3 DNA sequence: TGCGCCAGCAGCTTGGTGGCTAGCGGGAGTGTCGATACGCAGTATTTT. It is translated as CASSLVASGSVDTQYF.

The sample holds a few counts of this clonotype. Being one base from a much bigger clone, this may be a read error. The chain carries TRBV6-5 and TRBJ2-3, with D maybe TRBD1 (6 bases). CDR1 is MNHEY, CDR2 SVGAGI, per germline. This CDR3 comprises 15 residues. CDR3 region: CASNYSGHFTDTQYF. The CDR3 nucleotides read TGTGCCAGCAATTACTCGGGACACTTCACAGATACGCAGTATTTT.

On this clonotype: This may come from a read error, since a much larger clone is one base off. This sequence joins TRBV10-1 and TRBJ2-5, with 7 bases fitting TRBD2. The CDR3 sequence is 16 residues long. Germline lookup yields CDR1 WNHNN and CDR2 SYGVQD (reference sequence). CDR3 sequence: CASSEGSGIYQEIQYF. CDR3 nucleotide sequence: TGCGCCAGCAGTGAGGGCAGCGGGATTTACCAAGAGATCCAGTACTTC.

The CDR3 DNA reads TGTGCCGGCACAATGAACACCGGGGAGCTGTTTTTT. Amino acid sequence: CAGTMNTGELFF. The chain combines TRBV12-3 or TRBV12-4 with TRBJ2-2; D remains ambiguous. The CDR3 contains 12 residues. Trimming shortened V by 11 bases and J by 1 base, and 8 bases separated the two germline ends.

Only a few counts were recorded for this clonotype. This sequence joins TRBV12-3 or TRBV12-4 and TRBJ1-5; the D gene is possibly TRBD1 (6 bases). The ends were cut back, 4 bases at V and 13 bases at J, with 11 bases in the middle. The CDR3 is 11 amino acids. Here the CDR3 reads CASSSGGPQHF. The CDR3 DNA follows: TGTGCCAGCAGTTCCGGGGGGCCTCAGCATTTT.

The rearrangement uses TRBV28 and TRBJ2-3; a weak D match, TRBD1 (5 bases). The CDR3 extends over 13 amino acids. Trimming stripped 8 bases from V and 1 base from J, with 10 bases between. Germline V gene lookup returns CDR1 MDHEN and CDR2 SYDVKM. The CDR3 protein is CASGRDGTDTQYF. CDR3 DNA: TGTGCCAGCGGCAGGGATGGCACAGATACGCAGTATTTT.

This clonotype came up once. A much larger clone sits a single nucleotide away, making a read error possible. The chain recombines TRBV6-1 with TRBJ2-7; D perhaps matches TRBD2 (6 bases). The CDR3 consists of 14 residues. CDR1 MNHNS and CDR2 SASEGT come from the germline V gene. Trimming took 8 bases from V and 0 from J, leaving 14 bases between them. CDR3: CASQPGGHSYEQYV. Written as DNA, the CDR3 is TGTGCCAGCCAACCCGGGGGTCACTCCTACGAGCAGTACGTC.

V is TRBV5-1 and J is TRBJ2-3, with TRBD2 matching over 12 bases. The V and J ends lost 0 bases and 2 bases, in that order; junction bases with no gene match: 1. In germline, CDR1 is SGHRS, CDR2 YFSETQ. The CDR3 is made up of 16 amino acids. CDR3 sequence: CASSLGLAGVTDTQYF. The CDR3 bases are TGCGCCAGCAGCTTGGGACTAGCGGGAGTCACAGATACGCAGTATTTT. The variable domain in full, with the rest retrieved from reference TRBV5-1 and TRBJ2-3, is KAGVTQTPRYLIKTRGQQVTLSCSPISGHRSVSWYQQTPGQGLQFLFEYFSETQRNKGNFPGRFSGRQFSNSRSEMNVSTLELGDSALYLCASSLGLAGVTDTQYFGPGTRLTVL.

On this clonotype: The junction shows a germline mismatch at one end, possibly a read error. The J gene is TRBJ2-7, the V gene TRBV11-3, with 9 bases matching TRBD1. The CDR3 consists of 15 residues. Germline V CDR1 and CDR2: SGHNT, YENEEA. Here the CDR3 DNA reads TGTGTCAGCAGCCGTCCCGGGACAGGGTTCCACGAGCAGTGCTTC. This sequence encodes CVSSRPGTGFHEQCF.

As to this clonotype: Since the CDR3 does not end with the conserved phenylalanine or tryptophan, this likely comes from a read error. The CDR3 coding sequence is TGCAGCAAACAGGGGGACACAGATACGCAGTATTCT. Translation gives CSKQGDTDTQYS. The chain uses TRBV29-1 and TRBJ2-3; TRBD1 matches at 8 bases. The CDR3 runs 12 residues. The V gene's germline CDR1 is SQVTM and CDR2 ANQGSEA. The J segment lost 2 bases and the V segment lost 8 bases, leaving 3 bases of the junction unmatched.

The CDR3 is CASSFGGLAGSDSKYF. The DNA of the CDR3 is TGTGCCAGCAGCTTCGGGGGACTAGCGGGATCGGATTCGAAGTATTTT. The V call is TRBV5-4, the J call TRBJ2-3, with TRBD2 matching over 13 bases. V was clipped by 2 bases and J by 13 bases; unmatched bases: 13. The CDR3 consists of 16 residues. Per germline, CDR1 SGHNT and CDR2 YYREEE (reference sequence).

The CDR3: CASSLRRHGAGELFF. For the CDR3, the DNA is TGTGCCAGCAGCTTAAGGAGACACGGGGCCGGGGAGCTGTTTTTT. V and J are TRBV12-3 or TRBV12-4 and TRBJ2-2; a possible D gene is TRBD2 (5 bases). Deletions cut 6 bases from V and 6 bases from J, with 17 bases between. This CDR3 comprises 15 residues.

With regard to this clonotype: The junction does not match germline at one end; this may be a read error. CDR3 DNA sequence: TGTGCCAGCAGCCTACGGACTAGCGACTACAATGAGCACTTCTTC. Its translation: CASSLRTSDYNEHFF. The rearrangement joins TRBV11-2 to TRBJ2-1, with 9 bases matching TRBD2. In germline, CDR1 is SGHAT, CDR2 FQNNGV. CDR3 length equals 15 residues.

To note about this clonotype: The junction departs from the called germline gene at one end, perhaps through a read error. The CDR3 spells CATGRGTNSPLEF. CDR3 DNA: TGTGCCACCGGACGGGGCACGAATTCACCCCTCGAATTT. The chain couples TRBV6-2 or TRBV6-3 to TRBJ1-6; the D gene is possibly TRBD1 (5 bases). Germline V gives CDR1 MNHEY, CDR2 SVGEGT. The CDR3 length is 13 residues.

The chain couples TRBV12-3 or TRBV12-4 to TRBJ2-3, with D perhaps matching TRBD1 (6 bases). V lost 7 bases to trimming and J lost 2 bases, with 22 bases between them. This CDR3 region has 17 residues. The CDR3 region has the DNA TGTGCCAGCATTATAATACAGGGTATCGAACTCACAGATACGCAGTATTTT. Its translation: CASIIIQGIELTDTQYF.

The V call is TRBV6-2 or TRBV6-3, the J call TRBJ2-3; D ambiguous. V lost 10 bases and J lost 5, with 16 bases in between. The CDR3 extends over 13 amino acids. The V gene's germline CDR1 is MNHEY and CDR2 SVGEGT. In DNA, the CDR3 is TGTGCCACGTTAACACGACAAAAAGATACGCAGTATTTT. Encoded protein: CATLTRQKDTQYF.

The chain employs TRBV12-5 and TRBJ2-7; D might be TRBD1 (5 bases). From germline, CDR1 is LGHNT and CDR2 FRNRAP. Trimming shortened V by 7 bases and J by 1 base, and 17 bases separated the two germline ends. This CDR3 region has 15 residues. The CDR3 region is CASAVDSQSSYEQYF. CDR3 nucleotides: TGTGCTAGTGCCGTCGACAGTCAAAGTTCCTACGAGCAGTACTTC. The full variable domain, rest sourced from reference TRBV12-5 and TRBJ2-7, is DARVTQTPRHKVTEMGQEVTMRCQPILGHNTVFWYRQTMMQGLELLAYFRNRAPLDDSGMPKDRFSAEMPDATLATLKIQPSEPRDSAVYFCASAVDSQSSYEQYFGPGTRLTVT.

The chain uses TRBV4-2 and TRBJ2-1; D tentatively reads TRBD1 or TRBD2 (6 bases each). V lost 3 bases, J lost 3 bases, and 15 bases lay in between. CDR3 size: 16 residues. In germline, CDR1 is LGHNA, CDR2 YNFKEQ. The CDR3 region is CASSQGAGTVYNEQFF. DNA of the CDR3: TGTGCCAGCAGCCAGGGGGCCGGGACTGTCTACAATGAGCAGTTCTTC.

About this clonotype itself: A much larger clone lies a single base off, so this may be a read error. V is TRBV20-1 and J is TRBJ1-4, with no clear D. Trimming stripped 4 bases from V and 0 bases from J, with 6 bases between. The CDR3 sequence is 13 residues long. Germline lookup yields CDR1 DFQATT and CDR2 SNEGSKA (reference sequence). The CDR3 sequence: CSAMVATNEKLFF. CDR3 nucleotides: TGCAGTGCTATGGTTGCAACTAATGAAAAACTGTTTTTT.

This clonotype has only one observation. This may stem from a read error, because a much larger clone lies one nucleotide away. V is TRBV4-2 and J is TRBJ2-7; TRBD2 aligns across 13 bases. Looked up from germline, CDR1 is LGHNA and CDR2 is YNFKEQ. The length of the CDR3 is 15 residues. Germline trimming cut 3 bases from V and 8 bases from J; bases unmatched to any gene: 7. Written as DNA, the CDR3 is TGTGCCAGCAGCCAGAGACTAGCGGGAGGCCACAAGCAGTACTTC. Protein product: CASSQRLAGGHKQYF.

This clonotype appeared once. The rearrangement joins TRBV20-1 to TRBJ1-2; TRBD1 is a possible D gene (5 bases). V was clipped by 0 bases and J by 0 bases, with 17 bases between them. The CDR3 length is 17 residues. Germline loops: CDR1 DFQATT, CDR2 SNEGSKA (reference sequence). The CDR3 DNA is TGCAGTGCTAGAGATGAGGGGCAGCCCAACTCTAACTATGGCTACACCTTC. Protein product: CSARDEGQPNSNYGYTF.

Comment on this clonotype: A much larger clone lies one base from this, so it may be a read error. CDR3 loop: CSAGRFNEKLFF. The CDR3 DNA reads TGCAGTGCTGGCAGGTTTAATGAAAAACTGTTTTTT. The rearrangement uses TRBV20-1 and TRBJ1-4; D call uncertain. The CDR3 extends over 12 amino acids. Germline assignment: CDR1 DFQATT and CDR2 SNEGSKA (reference sequence). V was cut by 5 bases and J by 4 bases, with 8 bases left in between.